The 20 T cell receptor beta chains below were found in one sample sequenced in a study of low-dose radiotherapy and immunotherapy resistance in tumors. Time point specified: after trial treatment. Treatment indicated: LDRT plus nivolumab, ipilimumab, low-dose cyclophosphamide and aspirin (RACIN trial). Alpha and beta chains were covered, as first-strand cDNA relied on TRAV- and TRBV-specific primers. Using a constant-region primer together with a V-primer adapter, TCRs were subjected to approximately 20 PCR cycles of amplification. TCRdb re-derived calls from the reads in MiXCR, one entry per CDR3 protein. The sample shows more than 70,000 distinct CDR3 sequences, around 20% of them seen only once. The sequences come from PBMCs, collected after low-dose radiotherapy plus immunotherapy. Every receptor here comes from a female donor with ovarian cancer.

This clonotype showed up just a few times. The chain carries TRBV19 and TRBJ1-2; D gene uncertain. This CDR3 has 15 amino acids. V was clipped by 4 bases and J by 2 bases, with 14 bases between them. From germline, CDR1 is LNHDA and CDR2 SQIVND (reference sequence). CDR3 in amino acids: CASSKKAGNNYGYTF. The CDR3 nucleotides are TGTGCCAGTAGTAAAAAAGCGGGGAACAACTATGGCTACACCTTC. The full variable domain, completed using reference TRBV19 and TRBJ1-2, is DGGITQSPKYLFRKEGQNVTLSCEQNLNHDAMYWYRQDPGQGLRLIYYSQIVNDFQKGDIAEGYSVSREKKESFPLTVTSAQKNPTAFYLCASSKKAGNNYGYTFGSGTRLTVV.

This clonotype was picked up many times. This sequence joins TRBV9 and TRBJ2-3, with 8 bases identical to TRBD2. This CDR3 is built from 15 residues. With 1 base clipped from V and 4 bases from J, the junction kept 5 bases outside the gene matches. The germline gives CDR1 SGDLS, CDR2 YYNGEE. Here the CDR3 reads CASSVTGGPSDTQYF. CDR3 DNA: TGTGCCAGCAGCGTAACGGGGGGGCCGTCAGATACGCAGTATTTT. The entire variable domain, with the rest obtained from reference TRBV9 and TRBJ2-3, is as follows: DSGVTQTPKHLITATGQRVTLRCSPRSGDLSVYWYQQSLDQGLQFLIQYYNGEERAKGNILERFSAQQFPDLHSELNLSSLELGDSALYFCASSVTGGPSDTQYFGPGTRLTVL.

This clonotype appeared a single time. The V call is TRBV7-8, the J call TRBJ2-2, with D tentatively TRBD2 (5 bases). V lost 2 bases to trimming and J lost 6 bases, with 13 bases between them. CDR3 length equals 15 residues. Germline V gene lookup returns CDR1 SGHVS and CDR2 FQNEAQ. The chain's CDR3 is CASSLNPLRAGELFF. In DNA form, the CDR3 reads TGTGCCAGCAGCTTAAACCCGCTGCGGGCCGGGGAGCTGTTTTTT.

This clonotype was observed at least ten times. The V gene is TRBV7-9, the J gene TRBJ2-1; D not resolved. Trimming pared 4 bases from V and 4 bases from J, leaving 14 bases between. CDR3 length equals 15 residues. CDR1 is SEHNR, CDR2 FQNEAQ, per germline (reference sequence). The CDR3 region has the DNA TGTGCCAGCAGCTCCAGCAGTCCCCTTTACAATGAGCAGTTCTTC. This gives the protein CASSSSSPLYNEQFF.

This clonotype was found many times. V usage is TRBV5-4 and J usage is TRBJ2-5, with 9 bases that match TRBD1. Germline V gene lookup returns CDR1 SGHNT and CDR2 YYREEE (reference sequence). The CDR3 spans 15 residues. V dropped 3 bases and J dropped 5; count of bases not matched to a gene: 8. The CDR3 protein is CASSSRDRVYETQYF. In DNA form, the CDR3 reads TGTGCCAGCAGCTCCCGGGACAGGGTGTACGAGACCCAGTACTTC.

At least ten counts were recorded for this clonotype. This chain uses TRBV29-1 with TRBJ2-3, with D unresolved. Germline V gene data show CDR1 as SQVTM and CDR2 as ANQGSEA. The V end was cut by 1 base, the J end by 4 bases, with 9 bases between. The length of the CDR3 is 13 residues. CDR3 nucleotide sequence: TGCAGCGTTGAAGTGGGAAACGCAGATACGCAGTATTTT. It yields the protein CSVEVGNADTQYF.

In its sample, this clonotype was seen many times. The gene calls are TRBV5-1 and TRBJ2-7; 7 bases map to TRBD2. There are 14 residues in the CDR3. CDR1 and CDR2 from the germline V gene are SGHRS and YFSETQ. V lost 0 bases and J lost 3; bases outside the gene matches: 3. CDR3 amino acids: CASSLVGGGYEQYF. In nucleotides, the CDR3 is TGCGCCAGCAGCTTGGTTGGGGGGGGCTACGAGCAGTACTTC.

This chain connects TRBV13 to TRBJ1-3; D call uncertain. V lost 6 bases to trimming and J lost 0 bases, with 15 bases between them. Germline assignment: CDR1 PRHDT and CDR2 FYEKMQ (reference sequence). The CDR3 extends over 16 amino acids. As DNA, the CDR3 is TGTGCCAGCAGTGTCGGCAGAGCGAGCTCTGGAAACACCATATATTTT. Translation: CASSVGRASSGNTIYF. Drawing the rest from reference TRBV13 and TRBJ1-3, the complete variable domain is AAGVIQSPRHLIKEKRETATLKCYPIPRHDTVYWYQQGPGQDPQFLISFYEKMQSDKGSIPDRFSAQQFSDYHSELNMSSLELGDSALYFCASSVGRASSGNTIYFGEGSWLTVV.

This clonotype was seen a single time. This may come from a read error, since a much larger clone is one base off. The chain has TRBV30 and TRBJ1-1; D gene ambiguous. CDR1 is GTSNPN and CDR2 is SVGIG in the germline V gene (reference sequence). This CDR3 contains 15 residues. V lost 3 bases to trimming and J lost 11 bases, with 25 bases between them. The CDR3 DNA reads TGTGCCTGGAGACCAGGTCCCGGCAAATCACTTGAGGCTTTCTTT. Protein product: CAWRPGPGKSLEAFF.

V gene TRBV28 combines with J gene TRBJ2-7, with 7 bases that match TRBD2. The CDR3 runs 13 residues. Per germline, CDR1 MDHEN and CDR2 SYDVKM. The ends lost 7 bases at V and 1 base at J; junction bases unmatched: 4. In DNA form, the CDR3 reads TGTGCCAGCATGGGAGGGGCATCCTACGAGCAGTACTTC. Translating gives CASMGGASYEQYF. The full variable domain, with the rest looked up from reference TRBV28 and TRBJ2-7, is DVKVTQSSRYLVKRTGEKVFLECVQDMDHENMFWYRQDPGLGLRLIYFSYDVKMKEKGDIPEGYSVSREKKERFSLILESASTNQTSMYLCASMGGASYEQYFGPGTRLTVT.

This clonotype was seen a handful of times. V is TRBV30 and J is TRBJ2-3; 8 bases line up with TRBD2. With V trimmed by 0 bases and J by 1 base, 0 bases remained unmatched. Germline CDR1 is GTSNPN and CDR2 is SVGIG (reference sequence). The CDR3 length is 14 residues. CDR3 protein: CAWSVAGGTDTQYF. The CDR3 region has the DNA TGTGCCTGGAGTGTAGCGGGGGGCACAGATACGCAGTATTTT.

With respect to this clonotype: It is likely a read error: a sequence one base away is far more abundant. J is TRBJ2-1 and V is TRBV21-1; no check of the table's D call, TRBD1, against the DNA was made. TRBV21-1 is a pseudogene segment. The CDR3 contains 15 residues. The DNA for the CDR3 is TGTGCCAGCAGCCCCCGGACAGGGCGCTCCTACGAGCAGTTCTTC. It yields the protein CASSPRTGRSYEQFF.

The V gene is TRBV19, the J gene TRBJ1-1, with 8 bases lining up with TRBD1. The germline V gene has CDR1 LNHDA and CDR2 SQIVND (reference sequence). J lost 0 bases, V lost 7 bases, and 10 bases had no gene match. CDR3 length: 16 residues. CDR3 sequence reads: CASTSPRQGMNTEAFF. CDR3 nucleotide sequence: TGTGCCAGTACTTCCCCCCGACAGGGGATGAACACTGAAGCTTTCTTT.

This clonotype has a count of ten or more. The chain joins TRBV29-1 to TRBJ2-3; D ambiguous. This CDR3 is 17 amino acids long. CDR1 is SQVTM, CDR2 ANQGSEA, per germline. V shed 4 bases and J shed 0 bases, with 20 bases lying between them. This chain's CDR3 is CSVAQIRHGISTDTQYF. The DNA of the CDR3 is TGCAGCGTTGCTCAGATACGTCACGGCATTAGCACAGATACGCAGTATTTT.

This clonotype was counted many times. The CDR3 DNA reads TGTGCCAGCAGCAAAGGCCCAAATCTACTAGGGGGAGAGACCCAGTACTTC. As protein: CASSKGPNLLGGETQYF. The J gene is TRBJ2-5, the V gene TRBV21-1; TRBD1, the D gene given by the table, was not confirmed from the DNA. TRBV21-1 represents a pseudogene. The CDR3 loop spans 17 amino acids.

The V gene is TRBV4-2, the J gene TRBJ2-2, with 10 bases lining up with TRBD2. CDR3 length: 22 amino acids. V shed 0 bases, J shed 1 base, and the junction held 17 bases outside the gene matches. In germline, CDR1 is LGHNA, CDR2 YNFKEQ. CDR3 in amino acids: CASSQDRPRIAGGIGNTGELFF. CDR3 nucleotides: TGTGCCAGCAGCCAAGATCGGCCCCGGATAGCGGGGGGTATAGGGAACACCGGGGAGCTGTTTTTT.

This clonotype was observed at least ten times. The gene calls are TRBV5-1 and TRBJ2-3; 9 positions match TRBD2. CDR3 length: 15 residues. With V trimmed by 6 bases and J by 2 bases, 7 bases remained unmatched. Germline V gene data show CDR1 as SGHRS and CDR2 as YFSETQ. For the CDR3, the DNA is TGCGCCAGCAATCCCCTAGCGGGGTTCACAGATACGCAGTATTTT. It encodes CASNPLAGFTDTQYF.

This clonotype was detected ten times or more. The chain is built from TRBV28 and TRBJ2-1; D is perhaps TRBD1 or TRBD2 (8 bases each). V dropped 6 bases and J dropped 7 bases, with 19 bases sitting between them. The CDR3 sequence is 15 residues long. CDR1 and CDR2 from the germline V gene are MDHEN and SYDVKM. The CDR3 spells CASSPGGDRRNEQFF. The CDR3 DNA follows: TGTGCCAGCAGCCCCGGGGGGGACAGGAGGAATGAGCAGTTCTTC.

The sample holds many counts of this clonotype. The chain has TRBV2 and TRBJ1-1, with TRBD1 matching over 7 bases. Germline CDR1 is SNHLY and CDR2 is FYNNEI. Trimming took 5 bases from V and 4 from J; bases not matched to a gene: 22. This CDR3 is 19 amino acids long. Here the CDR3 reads CASSSPRQGGAVWGTEAFF. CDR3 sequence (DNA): TGTGCCAGCAGTTCCCCGCGGCAAGGGGGCGCGGTCTGGGGCACTGAAGCTTTCTTT.

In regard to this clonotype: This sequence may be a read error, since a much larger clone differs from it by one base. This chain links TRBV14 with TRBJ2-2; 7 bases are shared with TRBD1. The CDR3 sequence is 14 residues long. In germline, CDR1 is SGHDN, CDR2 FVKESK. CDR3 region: CPSRNRGNTGELFF. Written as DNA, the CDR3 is TGTCCCAGCAGAAACAGGGGGAACACCGGGGAGCTGTTTTTT.